Listed below are T cell receptor beta chains from one sample, sequenced in a study of blood T cell repertoires in COVID-19. Method: immunoSEQ multiplex PCR; TCRdb's copy keeps in-frame clones and lacks some. The top ten hold 10% to 12% of the sample, which has 75,000 to 90,000 clones, less than 85% seen once. The specimen was peripheral blood. Receptors originate from a human donor in a cohort sampled during active COVID-19. CDR3s include the opening cysteine and the closing phenylalanine or tryptophan. D genes are given only for firm matches. Only part of the rows carry a size: once, few, many, or a class if the clone is expanded.

v_call,clone_size,j_call,d_call,cdr3_aa,cdr3_nt
TRBV4-2,NA,TRBJ1-1,TRBD1,CASSPLTGWHTEAFF,TGTGCCAGCAGCCCACTGACAGGGTGGCACACTGAAGCTTTCTTT
TRBV7-6,NA,TRBJ1-2,NA,CASSFGPGLNYGYTF,TGTGCCAGCAGCTTCGGGCCCGGACTGAACTATGGCTACACCTTC
TRBV19,few,TRBJ2-2,NA,CASSGGQTLNTGELFF,TGTGCCAGTAGTGGTGGACAGACATTGAACACCGGGGAGCTGTTTTTT
TRBV6-6,NA,TRBJ2-7,TRBD1,CASSSAGGVYEQYF,TGTGCCAGCAGTTCCGCAGGGGGCGTCTACGAGCAGTACTTC
TRBV14,NA,TRBJ2-7,TRBD1,CASSQVSGGSKWQYF,TGTGCCAGCAGCCAAGTGTCAGGGGGCTCAAAATGGCAGTACTTC
TRBV25-1,NA,TRBJ1-5,NA,CASSDPGENQPQHF,TGTGCCAGCAGTGACCCAGGTGAGAATCAGCCCCAGCATTTT
TRBV13,NA,TRBJ1-3,TRBD1,CASSLGNPQGAGGNTIYF,TGTGCCAGCAGCTTAGGTAATCCACAGGGGGCTGGTGGAAACACCATATATTTT
TRBV19,NA,TRBJ2-5,NA,CASSTRQAGEETQYF,TGTGCCAGTAGTACCCGACAGGCGGGCGAAGAGACCCAGTACTTC
TRBV6-6,NA,TRBJ2-5,NA,CASSYYRDKQETQYF,TGTGCCAGCAGTTACTATAGGGACAAACAAGAGACCCAGTACTTC
TRBV7-8,NA,TRBJ2-2,NA,CASSLAGGTQNTGELFF,TGTGCCAGCAGCTTAGCGGGGGGGACACAGAACACCGGGGAGCTGTTTTTT
TRBV7-7,NA,TRBJ2-3,TRBD2,CASSLLAGLRGTDTQYF,TGTGCTAGCAGCTTGCTAGCGGGCCTAAGGGGCACAGATACGCAGTATTTT
TRBV7-2,NA,TRBJ1-4,NA,CASTPGNTRELFF,TGTGCCAGCACCCCGGGAAACACGAGGGAACTGTTTTTT
TRBV28,NA,TRBJ1-2,TRBD1,CASSLVGQGYGYTF,TGTGCCAGCAGTTTAGTGGGACAGGGGTATGGCTACACCTTC
TRBV6-5,NA,TRBJ2-5,TRBD1,CASTRRTGRGETQYF,TGTGCCAGCACTAGGCGGACCGGCAGGGGGGAGACCCAGTACTTC
TRBV7-9,NA,TRBJ2-7,TRBD2,CASSLVTSGTYEQYF,TGTGCCAGCAGCTTAGTGACTAGCGGAACCTACGAGCAGTACTTC